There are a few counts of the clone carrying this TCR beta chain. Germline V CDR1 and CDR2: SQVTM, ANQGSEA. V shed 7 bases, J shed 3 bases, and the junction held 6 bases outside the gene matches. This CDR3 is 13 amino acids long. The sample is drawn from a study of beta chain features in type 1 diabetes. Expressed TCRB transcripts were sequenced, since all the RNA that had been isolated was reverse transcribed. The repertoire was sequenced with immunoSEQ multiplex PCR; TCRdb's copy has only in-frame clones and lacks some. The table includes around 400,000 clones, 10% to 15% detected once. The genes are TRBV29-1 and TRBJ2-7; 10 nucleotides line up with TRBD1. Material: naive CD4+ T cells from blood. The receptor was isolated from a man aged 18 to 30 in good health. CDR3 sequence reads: CSGGTGARYEQYF. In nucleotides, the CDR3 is TGCAGCGGAGGGACAGGGGCGCGCTACGAGCAGTACTTC.